Shown below are 8 T cell receptor beta chains from a single sample sequenced in a study of cytomegalovirus exposure and HLA in healthy donors. Using immunoSEQ multiplex PCR, the repertoire was profiled, and TCRdb retains in-frame clones only, with some absent. This sample has a few hundred thousand clones; around 89% occur once, and the top ten carry under 0.4%. The material sequenced was PBMCs. These receptors were obtained from a woman younger than 35 in good health and CMV-seronegative.

The chain joins TRBV28 to TRBJ2-1, with D perhaps TRBD1 (6 bases). V lost 6 bases to trimming and J lost 4 bases, with 19 bases between them. The CDR3 extends over 16 amino acids. Germline CDR1 MDHEN, CDR2 SYDVKM. CDR3 nucleotides: TGTGCCAGCAGGCGTCGCGTACAGGGCCTGTACAATGAGCAGTTCTTC. It specifies CASRRRVQGLYNEQFF.

The CDR3 nucleotides are TGTGCCAGCAGCTTAGGTCCTACAGGCCGCTCCTACGAGCAGTACGTC. This encodes CASSLGPTGRSYEQYV. The chain employs TRBV7-9 and TRBJ2-7; maybe TRBD1 (5 bases). V dropped 1 base and J dropped 0 bases, with 13 bases sitting between them. From germline, CDR1 is SEHNR and CDR2 FQNEAQ (reference sequence). The length of the CDR3 is 16 residues.

The CDR3 loop is CASSRGDGYTDTQYF. In DNA form, the CDR3 reads TGCGCCAGCAGCCGGGGGGACGGCTATACAGATACGCAGTATTTT. The chain joins TRBV4-3 to TRBJ2-3; TRBD2 is a possible D gene (6 bases). V lost 4 bases to trimming and J lost 3 bases, with 14 bases between them. Germline loops: CDR1 LGHNA, CDR2 YSLEER. The CDR3 sequence is 15 residues long.

This clone was seen just once. The V gene is TRBV5-1, the J gene TRBJ1-4, with D perhaps matching TRBD1 (6 bases). V gave up 3 bases and J gave up 0 bases, with 12 bases separating them. CDR3 size: 16 residues. CDR1 is SGHRS, CDR2 YFSETQ, per germline. The CDR3 region has the DNA TGCGCCAGCAGCTCAATGGGGGCCTCAACTAATGAAAAACTGTTTTTT. Protein: CASSSMGASTNEKLFF.

The chain combines TRBV15 with TRBJ2-3; 8 nucleotides agree with TRBD1. CDR1 LNHNV and CDR2 YYDKDF come from the germline V gene (reference sequence). The CDR3 contains 15 residues. The V and J ends lost 0 bases and 4 bases, in that order; junction bases with no gene match: 3. The CDR3 nucleotides read TGTGCCACCAGCAGAGAGTCACAGGGGGCAGATACGCAGTATTTT. This encodes CATSRESQGADTQYF.

The chain carries TRBV5-1 and TRBJ1-2; a possible D gene is TRBD1 (5 bases). The CDR3 is 13 amino acids. V lost 0 bases and J lost 3, with 6 bases in between. Germline V gene lookup returns CDR1 SGHRS and CDR2 YFSETQ. CDR3 DNA: TGCGCCAGCAGCTTGGAACAGGACTATGGCTACACCTTC. Translation gives CASSLEQDYGYTF. Supplemented by reference TRBV5-1 and TRBJ1-2, the full variable domain reads KAGVTQTPRYLIKTRGQQVTLSCSPISGHRSVSWYQQTPGQGLQFLFEYFSETQRNKGNFPGRFSGRQFSNSRSEMNVSTLELGDSALYLCASSLEQDYGYTFGSGTRLTVV.

This sequence joins TRBV7-3 and TRBJ2-1, with TRBD2 matching 8 bases. V gave up 4 bases and J gave up 6 bases; unmatched junction bases: 8. Germline assignment: CDR1 SGHTA and CDR2 FQGTGA. The CDR3 length is 15 residues. Written as DNA, the CDR3 is TGTGCCAGCAGCTCTTACGGGACTAGTTCCAATGAGCAGTTCTTC. This translates into CASSSYGTSSNEQFF.

This clone has a single count. This chain links TRBV28 with TRBJ1-2; TRBD1 matches at 7 bases. The CDR3 sequence is 17 residues long. The germline gives CDR1 MDHEN, CDR2 SYDVKM. V shed 8 bases and J 7 bases; nucleotides not matched to a gene: 22. As DNA, the CDR3 is TGTGCCAGCGGAACCCCTCGAGGGAGACAGGGAAGCAGTGGCTACACCTTC. Translating gives CASGTPRGRQGSSGYTF.